This TCR beta chain appears in the sequencing data of a study of cytomegalovirus exposure and HLA in healthy donors. Study-wide points: Earlier analysis looked at TCR beta V segments, and most were productive about 87% or about 30% of the time.

The PCR used 60 Vbeta and 13 Jbeta primers. The table came from immunoSEQ multiplex PCR; TCRdb's copy has only in-frame clones and leaves some out. This sample contains approximately 170,000 clones. With regard to this clone: Its specificity is not known.

Germline V gene lookup returns CDR1 MDHEN and CDR2 SYDVKM. The CDR3 spans 14 residues. V lost 2 bases, J lost 2 bases, and 9 bases lay in between. This clonotype was sampled from a woman between 18 and 29 years old in good health and CMV-seropositive. The sample was PBMCs. The V call is TRBV28, the J call TRBJ1-1; maybe TRBD1 (5 bases). The CDR3 nucleotides read TGTGCCAGCAGTTTACCCAGGGATAACACTGAAGCTTTCTTT. Translation: CASSLPRDNTEAFF.